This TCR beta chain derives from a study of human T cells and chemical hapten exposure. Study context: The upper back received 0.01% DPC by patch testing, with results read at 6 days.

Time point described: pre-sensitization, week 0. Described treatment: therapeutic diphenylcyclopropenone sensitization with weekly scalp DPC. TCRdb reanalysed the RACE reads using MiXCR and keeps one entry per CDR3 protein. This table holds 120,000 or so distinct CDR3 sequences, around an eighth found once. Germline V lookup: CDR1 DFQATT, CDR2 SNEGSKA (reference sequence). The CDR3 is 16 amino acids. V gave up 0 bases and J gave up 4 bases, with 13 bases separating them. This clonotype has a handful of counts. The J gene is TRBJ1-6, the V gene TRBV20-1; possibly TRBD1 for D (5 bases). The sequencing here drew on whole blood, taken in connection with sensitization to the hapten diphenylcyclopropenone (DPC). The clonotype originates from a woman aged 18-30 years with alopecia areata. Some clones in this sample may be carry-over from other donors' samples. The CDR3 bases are TGCAGTGCTAGAGATATAACAGGAACTTATAATTCACCCCTCCACTTT. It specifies CSARDITGTYNSPLHF.